The 6 T cell receptor beta chains below all came from one sample that was sequenced in a study of T cell responses to AZD1222 COVID-19 vaccine. Assay used: immunoSEQ multiplex PCR; TCRdb lists only in-frame clones, some missing. The table has about 110,000 clones, 70% to 90% seen once. The sequenced sample was peripheral blood, obtained 28 days after the second AZD1222 dose. These TCRs come from an adult who received the AZD1222 COVID-19 vaccine.

This clone was seen once. The chain combines TRBV11-3 with TRBJ1-4; 11 bases agree with TRBD1. Trimming cost V 2 bases and J 7 bases; bases outside gene matches: 3. Germline V CDR1 and CDR2: SGHNT, YENEEA. This CDR3 comprises 15 residues. The CDR3 DNA reads as TGTGCCAGCAGCTTATTCGGGACAGGGGGTGAAAAACTGTTTTTT. Protein: CASSLFGTGGEKLFF.

The CDR3 reads CASSFSGTGSYEQYF. The DNA for the CDR3 is TGTGCCAGCAGCTTTTCCGGGACAGGCTCCTACGAGCAGTACTTC. This sequence joins TRBV11-3 and TRBJ2-7; TRBD1 matches 8 bases. The length of the CDR3 is 15 residues. Germline assignment: CDR1 SGHNT and CDR2 YENEEA. J gave up 0 bases and V 3 bases, and 4 bases lay outside the gene matches.

V is TRBV28 and J is TRBJ1-2; D might be TRBD1 (6 bases). The germline CDR1 and CDR2 sequences are MDHEN and SYDVKM. V gave up 4 bases and J gave up 1 base, with 16 bases separating them. This CDR3 has 16 amino acids. Here the CDR3 DNA reads TGTGCCAGCAGTTACGCCCCAGGACAGTTTAACTATGGCTACACCTTC. It is translated as CASSYAPGQFNYGYTF.

The rearrangement uses TRBV25-1 and TRBJ1-6; no clear D. The CDR3 is 12 residues long. Trimming left V 3 bases short and J 10 bases short, with 7 bases between. Germline loops: CDR1 MGHDK, CDR2 SYGVNS. The CDR3 DNA follows: TGTGCCAGCAGTGACATCTACTCACCCCTCCACTTT. As protein: CASSDIYSPLHF.

The chain uses TRBV2 and TRBJ1-5; tentatively, D is TRBD1 (5 bases). The germline V and J ends were trimmed by 6 bases and 1 base, with 19 bases remaining between them. The CDR3 is 17 residues long. The germline V gene has CDR1 SNHLY and CDR2 FYNNEI. The chain's CDR3 is CASSRDSAEGSNQPQHF. The CDR3 DNA follows: TGTGCCAGCAGCCGAGACAGCGCGGAGGGGAGCAATCAGCCCCAGCATTTT.

The genes are TRBV29-1 and TRBJ2-5, with TRBD1 matching over 8 bases. This CDR3 contains 13 residues. Germline CDR1 and CDR2: SQVTM and ANQGSEA. J gave up 1 base and V 3 bases, and 1 base lay outside the gene matches. CDR3 protein: CSVDRGPQETQYF. The CDR3 nucleotides read TGCAGCGTTGACAGGGGGCCCCAAGAGACCCAGTACTTC. The variable domain in full, completed from reference TRBV29-1 and TRBJ2-5, reads SAVISQKPSRDICQRGTSLTIQCQVDSQVTMMFWYRQQPGQSLTLIATANQGSEATYESGFVIDKFPISRPNLTFSTLTVSNMSPEDSSIYLCSVDRGPQETQYFGPGTRLLVL.